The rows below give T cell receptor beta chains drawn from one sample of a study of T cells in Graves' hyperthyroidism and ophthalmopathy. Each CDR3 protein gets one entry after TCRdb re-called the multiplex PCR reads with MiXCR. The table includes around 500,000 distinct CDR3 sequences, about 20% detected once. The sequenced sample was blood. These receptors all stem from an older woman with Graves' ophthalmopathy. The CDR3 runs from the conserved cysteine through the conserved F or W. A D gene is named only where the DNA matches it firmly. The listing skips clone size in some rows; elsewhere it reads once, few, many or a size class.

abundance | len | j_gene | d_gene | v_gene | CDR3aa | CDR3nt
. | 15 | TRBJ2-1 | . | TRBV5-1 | CASSVQPLGGNEQFF | TGCGCCAGCAGCGTACAGCCCCTCGGGGGAAATGAGCAGTTCTTC
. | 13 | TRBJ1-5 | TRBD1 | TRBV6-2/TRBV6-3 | CASSGTDRQPQHF | TGTGCCAGCAGTGGGACAGACCGTCAGCCCCAGCATTTT
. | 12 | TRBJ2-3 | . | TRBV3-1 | CASSPLGNTQYF | TGTGCCAGCAGCCCGCTGGGGAATACGCAGTATTTT
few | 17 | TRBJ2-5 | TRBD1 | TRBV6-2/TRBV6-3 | CASNTHPTGNPQETQYF | TGTGCCAGCAACACCCACCCGACAGGGAACCCCCAAGAGACCCAGTACTTC
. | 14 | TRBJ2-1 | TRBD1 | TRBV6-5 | CASKFGQGMNEQFF | TGTGCCAGCAAGTTCGGACAGGGTATGAATGAGCAGTTCTTC
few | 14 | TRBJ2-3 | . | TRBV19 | CASSIGPRLDTQYF | TGTGCCAGTAGTATCGGGCCCAGACTGGATACGCAGTATTTT
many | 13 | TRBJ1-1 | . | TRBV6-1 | CASREAQNTEAFF | TGTGCCAGCCGCGAGGCCCAGAACACTGAAGCTTTCTTT
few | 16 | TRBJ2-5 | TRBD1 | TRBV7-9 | CASSSEGTGARETQYF | TGTGCCAGCAGCTCCGAGGGGACAGGGGCGAGAGAGACCCAGTACTTC
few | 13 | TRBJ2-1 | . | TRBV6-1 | CASSSFGGTEQFF | TGTGCCAGCAGTTCCTTCGGGGGAACTGAGCAGTTCTTC
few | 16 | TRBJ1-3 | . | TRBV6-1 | CASSDQGGSSGNTIYF | TGTGCCAGCAGTGATCAAGGCGGTTCCTCTGGAAACACCATATATTTT
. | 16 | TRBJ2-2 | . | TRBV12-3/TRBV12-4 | CASSLNRVFDTGELFF | TGTGCCAGCAGTCTAAACAGGGTTTTTGACACCGGGGAGCTGTTTTTT
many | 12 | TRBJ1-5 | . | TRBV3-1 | CASSQGGQPQHF | TGTGCCAGCAGCCAAGGAGGACAGCCCCAGCATTTT
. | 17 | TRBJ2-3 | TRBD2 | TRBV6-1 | CASSEWTSGRGTDTQYF | TGTGCCAGCAGTGAATGGACTAGCGGCCGAGGGACAGATACGCAGTATTTT
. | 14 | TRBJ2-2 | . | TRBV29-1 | CSVVPGANTGELFF | TGCAGCGTTGTCCCGGGAGCGAACACCGGGGAGCTGTTTTTT
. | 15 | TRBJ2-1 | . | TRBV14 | CAPGSGWGSYNEQFF | TGTGCCCCTGGGAGCGGGTGGGGCTCCTACAATGAGCAGTTCTTC
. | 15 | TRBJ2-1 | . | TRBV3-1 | CASSQDPGSYNEQFF | TGTGCCAGCAGCCAAGACCCTGGGTCCTACAATGAGCAGTTCTTC
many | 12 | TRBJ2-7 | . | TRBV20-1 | CSAPIPGDPQYF | TGCAGTGCTCCAATCCCCGGGGACCCGCAGTACTTC
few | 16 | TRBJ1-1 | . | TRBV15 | CATSRDRGIMNTEAFF | TGTGCCACCAGCAGAGATCGTGGGATTATGAACACTGAAGCTTTCTTT
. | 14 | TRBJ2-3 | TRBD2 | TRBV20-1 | CSAGRAEGTDTQYF | TGCAGTGCTGGGAGGGCCGAGGGCACAGATACGCAGTATTTT
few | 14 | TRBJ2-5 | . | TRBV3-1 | CASSQDLGGETQYF | TGTGCCAGCAGCCAAGATTTAGGCGGGGAGACCCAGTACTTC
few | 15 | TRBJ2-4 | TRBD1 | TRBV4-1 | CASSQDDRGQNIQYF | TGCGCCAGCAGCCAAGATGACAGGGGTCAAAACATTCAGTACTTC
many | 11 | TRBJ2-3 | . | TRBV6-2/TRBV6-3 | CASSSSDTQYF | TGTGCCAGCAGCAGCTCAGATACGCAGTATTTT
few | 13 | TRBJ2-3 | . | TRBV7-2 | CASSRGLWDTQYF | TGTGCCAGCAGCCGTGGCCTATGGGATACGCAGTATTTT
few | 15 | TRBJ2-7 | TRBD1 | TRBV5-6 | CASSPKDRSPYEQYF | TGTGCCAGCAGCCCAAAGGACAGGTCCCCCTACGAGCAGTACTTC
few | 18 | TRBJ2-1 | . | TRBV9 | CASSDGQPKGIGYNEQFF | TGTGCCAGCAGTGACGGACAGCCCAAAGGAATTGGCTACAATGAGCAGTTCTTC
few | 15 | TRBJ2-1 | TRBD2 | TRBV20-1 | CSARDGGEENNEQFF | TGCAGTGCTAGAGATGGGGGGGAGGAAAACAATGAGCAGTTCTTC
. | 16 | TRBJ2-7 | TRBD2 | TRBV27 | CASSSQGGLAGNEQYF | TGTGCCAGCAGTTCTCAAGGGGGACTAGCGGGAAACGAGCAGTACTTC
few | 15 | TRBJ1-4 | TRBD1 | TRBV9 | CASSVHGTGDEKLFF | TGTGCCAGCAGCGTACACGGGACAGGGGATGAAAAACTGTTTTTT
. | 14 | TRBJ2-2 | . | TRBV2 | CASIELVFTGELFF | TGTGCCAGCATTGAACTCGTATTCACCGGGGAGCTGTTTTTT
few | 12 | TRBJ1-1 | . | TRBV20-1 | CSAEGRLTEAFF | TGCAGTGCAGAGGGGCGCTTGACTGAAGCTTTCTTT
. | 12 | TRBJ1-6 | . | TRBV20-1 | CSARDRNSPLHF | TGCAGTGCTAGAGATAGGAATTCACCCCTCCACTTT
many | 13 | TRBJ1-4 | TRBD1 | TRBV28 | CATYGQGGEKLFF | TGTGCCACCTATGGACAGGGAGGGGAAAAACTGTTTTTT
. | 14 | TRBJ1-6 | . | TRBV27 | CASSWHGYNSPLHF | TGTGCCAGCAGTTGGCACGGTTATAATTCACCCCTCCACTTT
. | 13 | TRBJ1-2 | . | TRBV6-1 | CASSKTHSYGYTF | TGTGCCAGCAGTAAAACCCACAGCTATGGCTACACCTTC
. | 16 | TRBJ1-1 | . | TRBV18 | CASSPLLPGSDTEAFF | TGTGCCAGCTCACCCCTCCTCCCAGGGTCTGACACTGAAGCTTTCTTT
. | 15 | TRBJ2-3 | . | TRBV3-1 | CASSPLGASTDTQYF | TGTGCCAGCAGCCCCCTGGGTGCTAGCACAGATACGCAGTATTTT
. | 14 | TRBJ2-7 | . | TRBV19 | CASSIAGRNYEQYF | TGTGCCAGTAGTATAGCAGGACGGAACTACGAGCAGTACTTC
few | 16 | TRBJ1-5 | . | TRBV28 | CASSTPGHLPNQPQHF | TGTGCCAGCAGTACTCCGGGACACCTTCCCAATCAGCCCCAGCATTTT
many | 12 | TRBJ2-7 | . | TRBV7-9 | CASSPGAREQYF | TGTGCCAGCAGCCCGGGGGCTCGCGAGCAGTACTTC
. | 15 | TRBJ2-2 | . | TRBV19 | CASSRDTSNTGELFF | TGTGCCAGTAGTAGAGACACATCAAACACCGGGGAGCTGTTTTTT
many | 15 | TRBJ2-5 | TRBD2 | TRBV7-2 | CASSLESGSQETQYF | TGTGCCAGCAGCCTAGAAAGCGGGAGTCAAGAGACCCAGTACTTC
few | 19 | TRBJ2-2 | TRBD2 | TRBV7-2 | CASSLLPSGSKSRERELFF | TGTGCCAGCAGCTTATTGCCTAGCGGGAGTAAGTCCCGAGAGAGGGAGCTGTTTTTT
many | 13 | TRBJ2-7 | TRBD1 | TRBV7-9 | CASSLGTGYEQYF | TGTGCCAGCAGCCTGGGGACAGGGTACGAGCAGTACTTC
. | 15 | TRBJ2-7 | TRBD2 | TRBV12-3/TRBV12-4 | CASSPWALAGYEQYF | TGTGCCAGCAGCCCTTGGGCGCTAGCGGGCTACGAGCAGTACTTC
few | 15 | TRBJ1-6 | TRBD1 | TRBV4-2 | CASSQDKAGGSPLHF | TGTGCCAGCAGCCAAGATAAGGCAGGGGGTTCACCCCTCCACTTT
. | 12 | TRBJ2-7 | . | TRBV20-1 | CSARRLSYEQYF | TGCAGTGCTAGGCGACTCAGCTACGAGCAGTACTTC
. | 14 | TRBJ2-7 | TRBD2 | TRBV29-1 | CSVAKREGLYEQYF | TGCAGCGTAGCCAAACGGGAGGGCCTTTACGAGCAGTACTTC
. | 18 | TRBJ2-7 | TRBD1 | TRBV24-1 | CATSDLRQGARVPGEQYF | TGTGCCACCAGTGATTTAAGACAGGGGGCGCGGGTTCCGGGCGAGCAGTACTTC
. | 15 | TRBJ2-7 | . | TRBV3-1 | CASSQYGQGNNEQYF | TGTGCCAGCAGCCAATACGGGCAGGGGAACAATGAGCAGTACTTC
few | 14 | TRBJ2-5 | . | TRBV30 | CAWSGWQTQETQYF | TGTGCCTGGAGCGGGTGGCAGACGCAAGAGACCCAGTACTTC